These T cell receptor beta chains were read from a single sample in a study of identical twins. One entry per CDR3 protein results from TCRdb running MiXCR on the 5' RACE reads. The sample holds 1,800,000 or so distinct CDR3 sequences; about 31% are singletons and the top ten take about 0.27%. Material for sequencing was cord blood. The origin of the receptors is a newborn girl in good health. Each CDR3 is given with its conserved first and last residue. The D gene is left open where the match is weak. A clone size is listed for some rows: how often the clone was seen (once, few, many), or a class if it is expanded.

size,J,V,D,CDR3,DNA
many,TRBJ2-7,TRBV12-3/TRBV12-4,NA,CASSFSSSGPNSYEQYF,TGTGCCAGCAGTTTTAGTTCCTCGGGGCCAAACTCCTACGAGCAGTACTTC
NA,TRBJ1-4,TRBV6-6,TRBD1,CASSRGQINEKLFF,TGTGCCAGCAGTCGGGGACAGATTAATGAAAAACTGTTTTTT
NA,TRBJ2-1,TRBV4-1,TRBD2,CASSLPSGSNEQFF,TGCGCCAGCAGCCTTCCTAGCGGGAGCAATGAGCAGTTCTTC
NA,TRBJ2-5,TRBV5-1,TRBD1,CASSRTGVQETQYF,TGCGCCAGCAGCCGGACAGGGGTCCAAGAGACCCAGTACTTC
once,TRBJ1-1,TRBV12-3/TRBV12-4,TRBD1,CASIGQGELNTVAFF,TGTGCCAGCATTGGACAGGGGGAGTTGAACACTGTAGCTTTCTTT
few,TRBJ2-7,TRBV4-2,NA,CASSQERGSYNEQYF,TGTGCCAGCAGCCAAGAGCGGGGCTCCTACAATGAGCAGTACTTC
few,TRBJ2-7,TRBV12-3/TRBV12-4,TRBD2,CASRPLAGGAYEQYF,TGTGCCAGCAGACCTCTAGCGGGAGGCGCCTACGAGCAGTACTTC
NA,TRBJ1-1,TRBV12-3/TRBV12-4,NA,CASSLSVGTPEAFF,TGTGCCAGCAGTTTAAGCGTCGGGACCCCTGAAGCTTTCTTT
few,TRBJ2-7,TRBV6-1,NA,CASSEAFNSLYEQYF,TGTGCCAGCAGTGAAGCGTTTAATTCCCTCTACGAGCAGTACTTC
few,TRBJ2-3,TRBV5-1,TRBD2,CASSLRSGRASDTQYF,TGCGCCAGCAGCTTGCGGAGCGGGAGGGCGAGTGATACGCAGTATTTT
few,TRBJ2-7,TRBV20-1,NA,CSARDRGPSYEQYF,TGCAGTGCTAGAGATCGTGGGCCTTCCTACGAGCAGTACTTC
NA,TRBJ2-5,TRBV7-9,NA,CASSLNRLGIDEQYF,TGTGCCAGCAGCTTAAATCGACTAGGAATCGATGAGCAGTACTTC
many,TRBJ1-2,TRBV6-6,NA,CASSPGGLYGYTF,TGTGCCAGCAGTCCCGGGGGGCTCTATGGCTACACCTTC
NA,TRBJ2-1,TRBV20-1,TRBD2,CSARSSGGQQFF,TGCAGTGCTAGATCTAGCGGGGGCCAGCAGTTCTTC
NA,TRBJ1-2,TRBV6-1,TRBD1,CASSEYRGWYGYTF,TGTGCCAGCAGTGAATACAGGGGGTGGTATGGCTACACCTTC
many,TRBJ2-3,TRBV3-1,NA,CASSHGGTDTQYF,TGTGCCAGCAGCCACGGCGGCACAGATACGCAGTATTTT
once,TRBJ2-2,TRBV24-1,TRBD1,CATSDRDRGTGELFF,TGTGCCACCAGTGACCGGGACAGGGGCACCGGGGAGCTGTTTTTT
NA,TRBJ2-3,TRBV29-1,NA,CSVRTGNTQYF,TGCAGCGTTCGAACAGGGAATACGCAGTATTTT
NA,TRBJ2-5,TRBV4-1,TRBD2,CASSQPASGAYNEQYF,TGCGCCAGCAGCCAACCCGCTAGCGGGGCCTACAATGAGCAGTACTTC
NA,TRBJ2-7,TRBV7-9,NA,CARYSRQAVEQYF,TGTGCCAGGTATTCCCGACAGGCAGTTGAGCAGTACTTC
few,TRBJ1-6,TRBV7-2,NA,CASSLGTSYNSPLHF,TGTGCCAGCAGCTTAGGGACATCCTATAATTCACCCCTCCACTTT
NA,TRBJ2-5,TRBV15,NA,CATSILGAVQETQYF,TGTGCCACCAGCATCCTAGGGGCGGTCCAAGAGACCCAGTACTTC
NA,TRBJ1-1,TRBV29-1,NA,CSVAQNMNTEAFF,TGCAGCGTTGCCCAGAACATGAACACTGAAGCTTTCTTT
many,TRBJ2-1,TRBV24-1,NA,CATSWSGASYNEQFF,TGTGCCACCAGCTGGAGCGGAGCCTCCTACAATGAGCAGTTCTTC
NA,TRBJ1-1,TRBV7-9,NA,CASSQVGGMNTEAFF,TGTGCCAGCAGCCAGGTGGGGGGAATGAACACTGAAGCTTTCTTT
few,TRBJ2-5,TRBV10-1,NA,CASSAGQTEGTQYF,TGCGCCAGCTCGGCGGGCCAGACGGAGGGGACCCAGTACTTC
NA,TRBJ2-5,TRBV3-1,NA,CASSQDRGPSTKQYF,TGTGCCAGCAGCCAAGACCGTGGCCCATCTACGAAACAGTACTTC
NA,TRBJ1-4,TRBV11-2,NA,CASSLRSGAANEKLFF,TGTGCCAGCAGCTTAAGATCTGGGGCAGCTAATGAAAAACTGTTTTTT
NA,TRBJ2-1,TRBV24-1,TRBD2,CATSDFLRGDEQFF,TGTGCCACCAGTGATTTTCTTCGGGGGGATGAGCAGTTCTTC
NA,TRBJ2-7,TRBV20-1,TRBD1,CSARGMGQGYEQYF,TGCAGTGCTAGAGGAATGGGACAGGGCTACGAGCAGTACTTC